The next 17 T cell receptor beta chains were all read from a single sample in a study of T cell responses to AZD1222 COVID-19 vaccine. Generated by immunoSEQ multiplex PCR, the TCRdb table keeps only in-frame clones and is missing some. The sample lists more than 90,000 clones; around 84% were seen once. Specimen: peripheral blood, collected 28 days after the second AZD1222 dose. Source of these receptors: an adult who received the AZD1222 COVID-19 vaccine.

The CDR3 DNA reads as TGTGCCAGCAGTTCCCCCGGGGCCGTCGGGAGGGCTGGGGGAGATACGCAGTATTTT. Translated: CASSSPGAVGRAGGDTQYF. V usage is TRBV27 and J usage is TRBJ2-3; 8 nucleotides line up with TRBD2. With V trimmed by 4 bases and J by 5 bases, 20 bases remained unmatched. The CDR3 runs 19 residues. Per germline, CDR1 MNHEY and CDR2 SMNVEV (reference sequence).

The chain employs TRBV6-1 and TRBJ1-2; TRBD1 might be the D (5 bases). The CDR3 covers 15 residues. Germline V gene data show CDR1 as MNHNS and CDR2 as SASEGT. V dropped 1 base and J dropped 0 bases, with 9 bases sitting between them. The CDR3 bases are TGTGCCAGCAGTGAAGTTAACAGGCCTAACTATGGCTACACCTTC. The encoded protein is CASSEVNRPNYGYTF.

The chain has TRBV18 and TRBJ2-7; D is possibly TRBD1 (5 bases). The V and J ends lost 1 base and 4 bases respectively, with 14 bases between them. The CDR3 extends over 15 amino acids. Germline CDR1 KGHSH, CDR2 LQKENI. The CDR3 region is CASSPRQGSVYEQYF. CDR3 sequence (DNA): TGTGCCAGCTCACCACGGCAGGGCTCGGTGTACGAGCAGTACTTC.

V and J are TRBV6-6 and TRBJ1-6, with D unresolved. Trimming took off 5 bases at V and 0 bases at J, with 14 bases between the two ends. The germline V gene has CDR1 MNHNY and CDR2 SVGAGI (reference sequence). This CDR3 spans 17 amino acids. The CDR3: CASSLRPLSSYNSPLHF. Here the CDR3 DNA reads TGTGCCAGCAGTCTTCGACCGTTGAGCTCCTATAATTCACCCCTCCACTTT.

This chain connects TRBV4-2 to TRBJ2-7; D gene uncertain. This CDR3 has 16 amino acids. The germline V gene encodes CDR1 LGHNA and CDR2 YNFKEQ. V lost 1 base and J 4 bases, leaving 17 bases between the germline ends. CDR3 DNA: TGTGCCAGCAGCCAAGCAATCGGGCCGACTGCATACGAGCAGTACTTC. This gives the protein CASSQAIGPTAYEQYF.

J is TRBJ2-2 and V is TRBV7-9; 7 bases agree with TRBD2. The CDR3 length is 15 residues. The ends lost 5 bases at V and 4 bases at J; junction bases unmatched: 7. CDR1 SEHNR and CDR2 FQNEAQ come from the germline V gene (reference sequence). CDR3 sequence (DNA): TGTGCCAGCAGCCTCTCGGGGGAGGGCACCGGGGAGCTGTTTTTT. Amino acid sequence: CASSLSGEGTGELFF.

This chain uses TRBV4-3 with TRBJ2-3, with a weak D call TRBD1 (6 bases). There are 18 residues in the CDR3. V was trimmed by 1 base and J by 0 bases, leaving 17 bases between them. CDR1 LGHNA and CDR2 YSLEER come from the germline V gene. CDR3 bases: TGCGCCAGCAGCCAAGGGTTTGGGGGACAACCTAGCACAGATACGCAGTATTTT. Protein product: CASSQGFGGQPSTDTQYF.

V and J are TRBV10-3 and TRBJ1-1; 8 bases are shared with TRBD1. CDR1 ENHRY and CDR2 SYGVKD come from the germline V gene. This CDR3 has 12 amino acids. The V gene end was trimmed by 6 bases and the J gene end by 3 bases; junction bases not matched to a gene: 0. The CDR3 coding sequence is TGTGCCATCAGACAGGGGGACACTGAAGCTTTCTTT. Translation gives CAIRQGDTEAFF.

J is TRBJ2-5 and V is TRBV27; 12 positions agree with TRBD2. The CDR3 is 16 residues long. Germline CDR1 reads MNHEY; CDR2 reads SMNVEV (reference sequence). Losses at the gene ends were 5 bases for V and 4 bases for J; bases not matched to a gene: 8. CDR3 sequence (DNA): TGTGCCAGCAGTCGAGGACTAGCGGGGTTTGGAGAGACCCAGTACTTC. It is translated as CASSRGLAGFGETQYF.

CDR3 nucleotide sequence: TGTGCCAGCTCCAAAAGTGGGATGGATTACAATGAGCAGTTCTTC. Translated, it gives CASSKSGMDYNEQFF. This chain links TRBV27 with TRBJ2-1; D remains ambiguous. V lost 8 bases and J lost 4, with 18 bases in between. CDR1 MNHEY and CDR2 SMNVEV come from the germline V gene (reference sequence). This CDR3 is 15 amino acids long.

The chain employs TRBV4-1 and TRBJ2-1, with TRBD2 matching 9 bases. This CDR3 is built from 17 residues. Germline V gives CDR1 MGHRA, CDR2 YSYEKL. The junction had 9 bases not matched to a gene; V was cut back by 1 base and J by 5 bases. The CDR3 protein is CASSQAYLAGTDNEQFF. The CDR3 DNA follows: TGCGCCAGCAGCCAAGCGTACCTAGCGGGGACAGACAATGAGCAGTTCTTC.

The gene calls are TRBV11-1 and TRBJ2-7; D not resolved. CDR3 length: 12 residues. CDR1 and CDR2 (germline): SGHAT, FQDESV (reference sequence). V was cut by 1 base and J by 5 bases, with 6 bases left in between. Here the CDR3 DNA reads TGTGCCAGCAGCTTAGACTTGCACGAGCAGTACTTC. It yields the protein CASSLDLHEQYF.

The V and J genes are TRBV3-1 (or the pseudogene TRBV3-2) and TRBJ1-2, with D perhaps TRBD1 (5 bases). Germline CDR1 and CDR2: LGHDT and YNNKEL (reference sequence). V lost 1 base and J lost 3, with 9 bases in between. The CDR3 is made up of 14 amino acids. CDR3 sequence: CASSQGGSHYGYTF. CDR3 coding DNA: TGTGCCAGCAGCCAAGGGGGCAGTCACTATGGCTACACCTTC.

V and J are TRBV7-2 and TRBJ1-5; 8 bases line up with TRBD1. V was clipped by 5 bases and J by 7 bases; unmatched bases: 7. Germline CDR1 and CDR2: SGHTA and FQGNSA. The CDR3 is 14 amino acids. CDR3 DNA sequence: TGTGCCAGCAGCGTTAGACAGGGGAGCCAGCCCCAGCATTTT. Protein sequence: CASSVRQGSQPQHF.

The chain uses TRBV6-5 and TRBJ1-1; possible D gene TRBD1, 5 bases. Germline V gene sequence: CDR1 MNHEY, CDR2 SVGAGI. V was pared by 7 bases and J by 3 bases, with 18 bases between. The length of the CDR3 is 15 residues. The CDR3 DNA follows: TGTGCCAGCACCCCCGTCGGGGCGGGGGACACTGAAGCTTTCTTT. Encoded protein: CASTPVGAGDTEAFF.

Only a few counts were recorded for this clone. The CDR3 DNA follows: TGTGCCAGCAGTTCGAACATCGGTGGGCCCCAGCATTTT. Encoded protein: CASSSNIGGPQHF. The chain recombines TRBV6-5 with TRBJ1-5; the D is unclear. V lost 4 bases, J lost 9 bases, and 13 bases lay in between. The V gene's germline CDR1 is MNHEY and CDR2 SVGAGI. The CDR3 sequence is 13 residues long.

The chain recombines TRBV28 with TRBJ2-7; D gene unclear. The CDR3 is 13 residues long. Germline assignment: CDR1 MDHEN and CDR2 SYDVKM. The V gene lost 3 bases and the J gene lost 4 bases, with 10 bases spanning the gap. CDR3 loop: CASSFLQKYEQYF. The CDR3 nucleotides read TGTGCCAGCAGTTTTCTCCAGAAGTACGAGCAGTACTTC.